What follows are 23 T cell receptor beta chains derived from one specimen sequenced in a study of molecular identifiers for immune sequencing clone quantification. Using its own MiXCR run on the PCR reads, TCRdb lists one record per CDR3 protein. Of under 11,000 distinct CDR3 sequences in the sample, about a fifth are singletons; the top ten hold more than 1.4%. Source material: naive CD8+ T cells from blood, with Jurkat cell RNA spiked in. Subset indicated: FACS-sorted CD8+CD4-CCR7+CD45RA+ naive T cells. Receptors originate from a human donor in good health. Some libraries in this study had Jurkat cell RNA spiked in.

The sample holds many counts of this clonotype. The chain employs TRBV12-3 or TRBV12-4 and TRBJ1-2; possible D gene TRBD1, 5 bases. This CDR3 is built from 14 residues. With 2 bases removed from V and 4 bases from J, the gap between germline ends came to 11 bases. CDR3 sequence (DNA): TGTGCCAGCAGTTTATTGGTGGGGGGCTATGGCTACACCTTC. Amino acid sequence: CASSLLVGGYGYTF.

The sample holds many counts of this clonotype. V usage is TRBV20-1 and J usage is TRBJ2-3; D possibly matches TRBD1 or TRBD2 (5 bases each). Trimming left V 5 bases short and J 2 bases short, with 17 bases between. Germline CDR1 and CDR2: DFQATT and SNEGSKA (reference sequence). The CDR3 sequence is 15 residues long. The chain's CDR3 is CSAYSRGPDTDTQYF. As DNA, the CDR3 is TGCAGTGCTTATTCGAGGGGCCCTGACACAGATACGCAGTATTTT.

As to this clonotype: Its ends do not fully match the called genes, so a read error is possible. The genes are TRBV5-6 and TRBJ2-7; D call uncertain. Germline values: CDR1 SGHDT, CDR2 YYEEEE. The CDR3 extends over 12 amino acids. The CDR3 sequence: CASNLLACEQYF. CDR3 coding DNA: TGTGCCAGCAACTTGCTTGCGTGCGAGCAGTACTTC.

As for this clonotype: Compared with germline, one end of the junction differs, possibly owing to a read error. The chain is built from TRBV4-3 and TRBJ2-5; TRBD2 aligns across 7 bases. CDR1 is LGHNA, CDR2 YSLEER, per germline. The CDR3 extends over 17 amino acids. This CDR3 reads CASRPGPSGAYQEPQYF. The CDR3 DNA reads as TGCGCCAGCCGCCCGGGGCCTAGCGGAGCGTACCAAGAGCCCCAGTACTTC.

This clonotype has a handful of counts. Being one base from a much bigger clone, this may be a read error. The rearrangement links TRBV28 to TRBJ2-5, with 14 bases lining up with TRBD2. This CDR3 is 15 amino acids long. Germline CDR1 and CDR2: MDHEN and SYDVKM. The CDR3 region is CASSTGLAGGEPQYF. In nucleotides, the CDR3 is TGTGCCAGCAGTACCGGACTAGCGGGAGGAGAGCCCCAGTACTTC.

This clonotype has ten or more counts. The V gene is TRBV9, the J gene TRBJ1-1; D call uncertain. This CDR3 is 15 amino acids long. The V and J ends lost 5 bases and 1 base respectively, with 15 bases between them. The germline V gene encodes CDR1 SGDLS and CDR2 YYNGEE. In DNA form, the CDR3 reads TGTGCCAGCAGTGACTCCGGGTCGCCGAACACTGAAGCTTTCTTT. This encodes CASSDSGSPNTEAFF.

Within the sample, this clonotype is medium-sized. The chain links TRBV4-1 to TRBJ2-7; D remains ambiguous. This CDR3 region has 15 residues. Germline-derived CDR1 and CDR2 are MGHRA and YSYEKL. The V and J ends lost 0 bases and 2 bases respectively, with 11 bases between them. CDR3 in DNA: TGCGCCAGCAGCCAAGACGCCAGCCTTGCCTACGAGCAGTACTTC. Protein sequence: CASSQDASLAYEQYF.

As regards this clonotype: Since a much larger clone is just one base distant, this may be a read error. V and J are TRBV28 and TRBJ1-1; the D is unclear. CDR3 size: 14 residues. CDR1 MDHEN and CDR2 SYDVKM come from the germline V gene. The CDR3 sequence is CASTNKELGPEAFF. Here the CDR3 DNA reads TGTGCCAGCACAAACAAGGAGTTAGGACCTGAAGCCTTCTTT.

This clonotype was observed once. Germline and junction disagree at one end, which may indicate a read error. V is TRBV2 and J is TRBJ2-3, with D possibly being TRBD2 (6 bases). CDR1 SNHLY and CDR2 FYNNEI come from the germline V gene. CDR3 length equals 15 residues. CDR3 loop: CASHTSLELRDMQYF. The CDR3 nucleotides are TGTGCCAGCCACACTAGCCTGGAACTACGAGATATGCAGTATTTT.

This chain joins TRBV6-2 or TRBV6-3 and TRBJ2-7; 10 positions match TRBD2. The CDR3 runs to 13 residues. With 8 bases clipped from V and 6 bases from J, the junction kept 7 bases outside the gene matches. Germline V gene lookup returns CDR1 MNHEY and CDR2 SVGEGT. The CDR3: CASQGLARVEQYF. For the CDR3, the DNA is TGTGCCAGCCAGGGACTAGCGAGGGTCGAGCAGTACTTC.

This clonotype is termed medium-sized. The chain carries TRBV4-1 and TRBJ2-7, with 11 bases aligning to TRBD2. Germline-derived CDR1 and CDR2 are MGHRA and YSYEKL. V was pared by 1 base and J by 3 bases, with 2 bases of the junction left unmatched. CDR3 length equals 15 residues. CDR3 sequence reads: CASSQGGLADYEQYF. The CDR3 DNA reads as TGCGCCAGCAGCCAAGGGGGACTAGCGGACTACGAGCAGTACTTC.

By frequency in the sample, this clonotype is medium-sized. The chain combines TRBV7-9 with TRBJ2-7, with 10 bases identical to TRBD1. The V segment lost 5 bases and the J segment 3 bases; nucleotides outside the gene matches: 10. The CDR3 is 16 amino acids. In germline, CDR1 is SEHNR, CDR2 FQNEAQ (reference sequence). This chain's CDR3 is CASSKGQGYPFYEQYF. The CDR3 DNA sequence: TGTGCCAGCAGCAAGGGACAGGGGTACCCCTTCTACGAGCAGTACTTC.

In its sample, this clonotype was seen many times. The chain is built from TRBV19 and TRBJ2-7; D call uncertain. Per the germline V gene, CDR1 is LNHDA and CDR2 is SQIVND (reference sequence). CDR3 size: 13 residues. Trimming removed 7 bases at V and 2 bases at J, with 12 bases between. CDR3: CASNAGATYEQYF. The CDR3 nucleotides read TGTGCCAGTAACGCCGGCGCTACCTACGAGCAGTACTTC.

On this clonotype itself: Just one base apart from a much larger clone, this may be a read error. The V call is TRBV11-2, the J call TRBJ2-1; D is unclear. The CDR3 runs 13 residues. The V gene lost 5 bases and the J gene lost 7 bases, with 12 bases spanning the gap. Germline V gene sequence: CDR1 SGHAT, CDR2 FQNNGV. This CDR3 reads CASSPPVRNEQFF. CDR3 in DNA: TGTGCCAGCAGCCCCCCTGTCCGTAATGAGCAGTTCTTC.

At least ten counts were recorded for this clonotype. The V gene is TRBV24-1, the J gene TRBJ2-7; 8 nucleotides align to TRBD1. CDR3 length equals 14 residues. With 8 bases clipped from V and 2 bases from J, the junction kept 7 bases outside the gene matches. Germline V gene data show CDR1 as KGHDR and CDR2 as SFDVKD. CDR3 nucleotides: TGTGCCACCACCGGACAGGGCCCCCCCTACGAGCAGTACTTC. Residues: CATTGQGPPYEQYF.

Points on this clonotype: A much larger clone lies a single base off, so this may be a read error. The V gene is TRBV7-9, the J gene TRBJ2-3, with D tentatively TRBD1 (7 bases). CDR3 length: 17 residues. With 5 bases removed from V and 2 bases from J, the gap between germline ends came to 20 bases. The germline gives CDR1 SEHNR, CDR2 FQNEAQ (reference sequence). In DNA form, the CDR3 reads TGTGCCAGCAGCATCATCCCTAGCAGGGGGGTCACAGATACGCAGTATTTT. It codes for CASSIIPSRGVTDTQYF.

This clonotype counts as medium-sized. V and J are TRBV23-1 and TRBJ2-3, with 9 bases matching TRBD2. TRBV23-1 counts as an open reading frame of uncertain function. The ends lost 0 bases at V and 6 bases at J; junction bases unmatched: 13. The CDR3 runs 18 residues. The CDR3 bases are TGCGCCAGCAGTCAATCGGGGTTGGCTAGCGGGACGGCGGATACGCAGTATTTT. This sequence encodes CASSQSGLASGTADTQYF.

This clonotype was detected a few times. V usage is TRBV15 and J usage is TRBJ2-3, with D maybe TRBD2 (5 bases). V was cut by 4 bases and J by 3 bases, with 14 bases left in between. This CDR3 comprises 15 residues. The germline V gene has CDR1 LNHNV and CDR2 YYDKDF (reference sequence). The CDR3 reads CATSTMASRTDTQYF. The CDR3 region has the DNA TGTGCCACCAGCACGATGGCTAGCAGAACAGATACGCAGTATTTT.

Comments on this clonotype: A single base separates this from a much larger clone, so it may be a read error. The chain has TRBV6-5 and TRBJ2-5; TRBD1 might be the D (5 bases). Germline V lookup: CDR1 MNHEY, CDR2 SVGAGI. Trimming took 2 bases from V and 5 from J, leaving 15 bases between them. The CDR3 is 15 amino acids. CDR3 nucleotide sequence: TGTGCCAGCAGTTACCCTCCAGGGCCCCGGGAGACCCAGTACTTC. Its translation: CASSYPPGPRETQYF.

Worth noting for this clonotype: Without the conserved terminal phenylalanine or tryptophan, this CDR3 likely stems from a read error. V and J are TRBV5-6 and TRBJ2-7; a weak D match, TRBD1 (6 bases). Germline V CDR1 and CDR2: SGHDT, YYEEEE. The CDR3 has 14 residues. CDR3 nucleotide sequence: TGTGCCAGCACCCTCGGACAGAGCTCCTGCGAGCAGTACCTC. This sequence encodes CASTLGQSSCEQYL.

Note on this clonotype: A much larger clonotype is one base distant, so this may be a read error. The rearrangement joins TRBV10-3 to TRBJ2-2; possibly TRBD1 or TRBD2 for D (5 bases each). CDR1 ENHRY and CDR2 SYGVKD come from the germline V gene. This CDR3 spans 12 amino acids. Between the trimmed V and J ends, which lost 10 bases and 7 bases, there was a span of 13 bases. CDR3 residues: CATEPRGGELFF. The CDR3 nucleotides read TGTGCCACTGAACCGAGGGGCGGGGAGCTGTTTTTT.

By its share, this clonotype is medium-sized. This rearrangement joins TRBV7-2 to TRBJ1-3; no reliable D call. V lost 4 bases and J lost 3, with 13 bases in between. The CDR3 is 15 amino acids. Germline V gives CDR1 SGHTA, CDR2 FQGNSA. The CDR3 loop is CASSSDPMSGNTIYF. The CDR3 nucleotides are TGTGCCAGCAGCTCTGACCCCATGAGTGGAAACACCATATATTTT.

By sample share, this clonotype is medium-sized (0.01 to 0.1%). For the CDR3, the DNA is TGTGCCTGGAGTGTATCCAACACAGATACGCAGTATTTT. Translating gives CAWSVSNTDTQYF. The gene calls are TRBV30 and TRBJ2-3; no clear D gene. V was shortened by 0 bases and J by 2 bases, with 6 bases between the two germline ends. The CDR3 is made up of 13 amino acids. In germline, CDR1 is GTSNPN, CDR2 SVGIG (reference sequence). Filled out from reference TRBV30 and TRBJ2-3, the complete variable domain reads SQTIHQWPATLVQPVGSPLSLECTVEGTSNPNLYWYRQAAGRGLQLLFYSVGIGQISSEVPQNLSASRPQDRQFILSSKKLLLSDSGFYLCAWSVSNTDTQYFGPGTRLTVL.